Listed below are T cell receptor beta chains from one sample, sequenced in a study of T-cell memory formation after mild COVID-19. TCRdb ran MiXCR on the 5' RACE reads and lists one entry per CDR3 protein. The sample has some 150,000 distinct CDR3 sequences, 6% to 7% seen once; the top ten hold 2% to 2.5%. The sequenced sample was PBMCs or a T cell subset sorted from them (not recorded which). The receptors shown here come from an adult woman who had mild COVID-19 (a few samples of this study predate the infection). Cell type and time point are not known. Both conserved end residues are trimmed from each CDR3. The D gene is left open where the match is weak.

D gene,V gene,CDR3 protein
.,TRBV4-1,ASRPSTGQIAGNTIY
TRBD1,TRBV29-1,SVAGQAREAF
TRBD1,TRBV7-9,ASSSGTGVNQPQH
TRBD2,TRBV5-5,ASSWSSGNRNYEQY
.,TRBV7-9,ASSTGTQGTGELF
.,TRBV7-2,ASSLISVAYEQY
.,TRBV7-9,ASSTHLTGNYGYT
.,TRBV15,ATSRGRPPSYEQY
.,TRBV7-7,ASSRTTGDTQY
TRBD1,TRBV6-5,ASRNRGGSEAF
.,TRBV29-1,SVDDYTDTQY
TRBD2,TRBV24-1,ATSDTGLAGDNEQF
.,TRBV20-1,SASTAGNTEAF
TRBD1,TRBV5-1,ASSRADRGGTEAF
.,TRBV5-6,ASSLAFDGELF
.,TRBV12-3/TRBV12-4,ASSFRQLPLTGELF
.,TRBV12-3/TRBV12-4,ASSFGSYGYT
.,TRBV6-5,ASSLSRQSHEKLF
.,TRBV10-3,AISDRETQY
.,TRBV7-9,ASSPSGSNEKLF
.,TRBV18,ASSSNRDTEAF
TRBD2,TRBV24-1,ATSDPRGLAGVITDTQY
.,TRBV4-3,ASSQDLGFSTGELF
.,TRBV6-5,ASSPDSSNQPQH
.,TRBV5-4,ASSPDPGANVLT
.,TRBV5-1,ASSLGSATNEKLF
.,TRBV4-3,ASSQDWLRDSYEQY
.,TRBV5-1,ASSLSSGSYEQY
TRBD1,TRBV12-3/TRBV12-4,ASRIGRGQQGYT
.,TRBV5-5,ASSLWGGSVGRAKNIQY
TRBD2,TRBV5-1,ASSLVGGGANEQF
.,TRBV25-1,ASKGRQSRY
.,TRBV24-1,ATSDLTGETQY
.,TRBV7-2,ASSPPASYNEQF
.,TRBV3-1,ASSQTDRAYEQY
.,TRBV12-3/TRBV12-4,ASSLTSTEAF
TRBD1,TRBV7-6,ASSARLTGAEQY
.,TRBV2,ASGSVSNEQF
TRBD1,TRBV13,ATSVLRQGIDTQY
.,TRBV11-1,ASSYHGTDTQY
TRBD2,TRBV24-1,ATSDRERGLTGELF
TRBD1,TRBV12-3/TRBV12-4,ASSYRGPPSGSQPQH
.,TRBV7-2,ASSFVGIGNTEAF
.,TRBV24-1,ATSDFRTGYT
.,TRBV24-1,ATRRQGTDTQY
.,TRBV5-1,ASSPGRGDGELF
.,TRBV12-3/TRBV12-4,ASSQGRKETQY
.,TRBV3-1,ASSQGEGSSPLH
TRBD1,TRBV18,ASSPTGHTDTQY
TRBD1,TRBV15,ATSRDSILQGYKNIQY
.,TRBV12-3/TRBV12-4,ASIPGLGETQY
TRBD2,TRBV7-2,ASSSPSGLAGPTVGENIQY
.,TRBV19,ASSIDRAGGGYT
.,TRBV5-6,ASSFLPQGPYEQY
.,TRBV4-1,ASSRKSSGNTGELF
.,TRBV5-1,ASSPAGPNTGELF
.,TRBV4-2,ASSQDRTGGELF
TRBD2,TRBV12-3/TRBV12-4,ASTLTSGRVRETQY
.,TRBV19,ASSTSWGGDQPQH
.,TRBV30,AWGGEQGAYEQY